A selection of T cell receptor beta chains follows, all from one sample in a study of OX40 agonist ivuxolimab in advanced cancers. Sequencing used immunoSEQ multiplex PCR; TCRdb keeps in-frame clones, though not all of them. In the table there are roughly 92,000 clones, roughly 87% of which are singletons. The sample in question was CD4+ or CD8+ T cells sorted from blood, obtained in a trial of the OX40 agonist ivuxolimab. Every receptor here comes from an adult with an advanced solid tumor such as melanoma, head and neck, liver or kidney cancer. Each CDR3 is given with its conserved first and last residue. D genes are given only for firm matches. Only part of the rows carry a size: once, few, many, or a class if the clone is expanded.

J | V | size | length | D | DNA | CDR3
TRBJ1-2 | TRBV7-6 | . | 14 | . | TGTGCCAGCAGCTCCCAGACAGGAAGAGGGGGCTACACCTTC | CASSSQTGRGGYTF
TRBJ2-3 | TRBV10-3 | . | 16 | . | TGTGCCATCACGCGAGGTAGCCCCGGGGGAACAGATACGCAGTATTTT | CAITRGSPGGTDTQYF
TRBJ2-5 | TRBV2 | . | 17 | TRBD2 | TGTGCCAGCAGTCCCCGGACTAGCGGGAGGGCCCAAGAGACCCAGTACTTC | CASSPRTSGRAQETQYF
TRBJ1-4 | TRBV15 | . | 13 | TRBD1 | TGTGCCACCATCGACAGGGGTAGTGAAAAACTGTTTTTT | CATIDRGSEKLFF
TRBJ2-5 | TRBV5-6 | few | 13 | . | TGTGCCAGCAGAGTTAGTGCCCAAGAGACCCAGTACTTC | CASRVSAQETQYF
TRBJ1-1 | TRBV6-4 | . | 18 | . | TGTGCCAGCAGTGACTTCACATGGTCATCTCCCCCGAACACTGAAGCTTTCTTT | CASSDFTWSSPPNTEAFF
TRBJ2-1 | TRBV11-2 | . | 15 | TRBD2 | TGTGCCAGCAGCTTAGTTGGACTAGCGGGTATTGAGCAGTTCTTC | CASSLVGLAGIEQFF
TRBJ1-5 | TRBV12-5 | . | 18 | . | TGTGCTAGTGGTTTGGTACGGGTGGAAGGGGGGCACAGTCAGCCCCAGCATTTT | CASGLVRVEGGHSQPQHF
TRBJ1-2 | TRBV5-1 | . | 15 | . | TGCGCCAGCAGCTCCGGAGGGGGGGAATTTAATGGCTACACCTTC | CASSSGGGEFNGYTF
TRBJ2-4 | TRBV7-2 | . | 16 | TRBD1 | TGTGCCAGCAGCTTGCGGACAGGTTTAGCCAAAAACATTCAGTACTTC | CASSLRTGLAKNIQYF
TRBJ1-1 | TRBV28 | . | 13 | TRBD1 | TGTGCCAGCAGTCCGCCCGGACAGGGAGAAGCTTTCTTT | CASSPPGQGEAFF
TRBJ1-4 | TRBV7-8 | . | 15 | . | TGTGCCAGCCTAGCCATCGAGGGATCGGATGAAAAACTGTTTTTT | CASLAIEGSDEKLFF
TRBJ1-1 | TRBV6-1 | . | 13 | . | TGTGCCAGCCTTGGGCAGGAGAACACTGAAGCTTTCTTT | CASLGQENTEAFF
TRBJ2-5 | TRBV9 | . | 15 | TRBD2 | TGTGCCAGCAGCGCCTCTAGCGGGGGGATGGAGACCCAGTACTTC | CASSASSGGMETQYF
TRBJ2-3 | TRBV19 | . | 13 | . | TGTGCCAGTACCTCCGGCCAGCTCGATACGCAGTATTTT | CASTSGQLDTQYF
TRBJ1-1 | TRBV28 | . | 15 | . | TGTGCCAGCAGTTTCCGAGGGAACATGAACACTGAAGCTTTCTTT | CASSFRGNMNTEAFF
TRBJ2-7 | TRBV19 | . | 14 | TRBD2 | TGTGCCAGTAGTCGGACTAGCGGAGACTACGAGCAGTACTTC | CASSRTSGDYEQYF
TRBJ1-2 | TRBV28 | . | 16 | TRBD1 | TGTGCCAGCAGTCCCCTAGGAGGGGGCGAGAGCTATGGCTACACCTTC | CASSPLGGGESYGYTF
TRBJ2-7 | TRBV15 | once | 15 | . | TGTGCCACCAGCAGAGCGCATCTAAGTACCTACGAGCAGTACTTC | CATSRAHLSTYEQYF
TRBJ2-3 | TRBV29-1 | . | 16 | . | TGCAGCGTTGGGGTTGGGGGCTTCCTAGGGGAAGATACGCAGTATTTT | CSVGVGGFLGEDTQYF
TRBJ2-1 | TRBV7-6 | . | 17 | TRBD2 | TGTGCCAGCAGCTTAGTTAGCGGGAGGGCCTTTCAAAATGAGCAGTTCTTC | CASSLVSGRAFQNEQFF
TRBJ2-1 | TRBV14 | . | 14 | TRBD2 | TGTGCCAGCAGCCGAGTGATCGCGGGGGGAGCGCAGTTCTTC | CASSRVIAGGAQFF
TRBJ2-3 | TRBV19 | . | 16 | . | TGTGCCAGTAGTATAGGGGGTAGCGGCAGCGCAGATACGCAGTATTTT | CASSIGGSGSADTQYF
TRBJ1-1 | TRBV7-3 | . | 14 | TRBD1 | TGTGCCAGCAGCCCGGGACAGATTAACACTGAAGCTTTCTTT | CASSPGQINTEAFF
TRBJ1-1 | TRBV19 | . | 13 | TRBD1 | TGTGCCAGTAAGGGACAGGGCAACACTGAAGCTTTCTTT | CASKGQGNTEAFF
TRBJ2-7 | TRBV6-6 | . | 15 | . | TGTGCCAGCAGTTACAGTGTAAGGGCCGGGTACGAGCAGTACTTC | CASSYSVRAGYEQYF
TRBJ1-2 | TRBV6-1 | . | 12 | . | TGTGCCAGCACCCCGGGTGGTGTTGGCTACACCTTC | CASTPGGVGYTF
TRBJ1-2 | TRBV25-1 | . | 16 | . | TGTGCCAGCAGTGAATATTCGATACAGGGACGGTATGGCTACACCTTC | CASSEYSIQGRYGYTF
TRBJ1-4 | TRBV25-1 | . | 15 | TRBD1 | TGTGCCAGCAGTGCGGGACAGGGGGCCGGGGAAAAACTGTTTTTT | CASSAGQGAGEKLFF
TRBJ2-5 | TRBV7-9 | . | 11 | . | TGTGCCAGCAGCCCACGGGAGACCCAGTACTTC | CASSPRETQYF
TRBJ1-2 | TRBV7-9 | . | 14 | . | TGTGCCAGCAGCCACGAACAGGTTAATCATGGCTACACCTTC | CASSHEQVNHGYTF
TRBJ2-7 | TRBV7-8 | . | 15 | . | TGTGCCAGCAGCTTAGCATCCGGGGACTCCTACGAGCAGTACTTC | CASSLASGDSYEQYF
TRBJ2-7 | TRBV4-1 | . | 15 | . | TGCGCCAGCAGCTCTCAAGAGGGGGGTAGGTACGAGCAGTACTTC | CASSSQEGGRYEQYF
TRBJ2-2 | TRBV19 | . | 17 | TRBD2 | TGTGCCAGTATCATAAGCGGGAGAATCGCGAACACCGGGGAGCTGTTTTTT | CASIISGRIANTGELFF
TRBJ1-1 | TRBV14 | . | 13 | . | TGTGCCAGCAGCCAAGCGTTTATAAGGGAAGCTTTCTTT | CASSQAFIREAFF
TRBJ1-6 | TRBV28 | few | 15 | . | TGTGCCAGCAGTGGGTCACAGGGCTTGGGTTCACCCCTCCACTTT | CASSGSQGLGSPLHF
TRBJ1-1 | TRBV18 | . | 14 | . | TGTGCCAGCTCACCTGCCACGGCGAGCACTGAAGCTTTCTTT | CASSPATASTEAFF
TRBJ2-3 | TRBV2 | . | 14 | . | TGTGCCAGCCCGGGAATTAGCTGGACCTCGACGCAGTATTTT | CASPGISWTSTQYF
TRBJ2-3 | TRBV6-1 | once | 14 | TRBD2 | TGTGCCAGCAGGGCACCGGGACTAGCGGGGGTGCAGTATTTT | CASRAPGLAGVQYF
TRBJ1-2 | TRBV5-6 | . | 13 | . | TGTGCCAGCAGCCCTGACAGGAACTATGGCTACACCTTC | CASSPDRNYGYTF
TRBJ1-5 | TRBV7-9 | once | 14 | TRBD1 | TGTGCCAGCAGCTTAGCGGGACAGATACAGCCCCAGCATTTT | CASSLAGQIQPQHF
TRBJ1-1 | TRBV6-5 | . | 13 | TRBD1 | TGTGCCAGCAACTTACAGGGGAGCACTGAAGCTTTCTTT | CASNLQGSTEAFF
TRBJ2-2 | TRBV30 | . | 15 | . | TGTGCCTGGAGTGTGCTCAGGCTGGGCGCCGGGGAGCTGTTTTTT | CAWSVLRLGAGELFF
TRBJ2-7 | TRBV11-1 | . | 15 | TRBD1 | TGTGCCAGCAGCTTAGGTGGGACAGGGGTTCGTATGCAGTACTTC | CASSLGGTGVRMQYF
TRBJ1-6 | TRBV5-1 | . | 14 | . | TGCGCCAGCAGCTTGTACGGGCTGAATTCACCCCTCCACTTT | CASSLYGLNSPLHF